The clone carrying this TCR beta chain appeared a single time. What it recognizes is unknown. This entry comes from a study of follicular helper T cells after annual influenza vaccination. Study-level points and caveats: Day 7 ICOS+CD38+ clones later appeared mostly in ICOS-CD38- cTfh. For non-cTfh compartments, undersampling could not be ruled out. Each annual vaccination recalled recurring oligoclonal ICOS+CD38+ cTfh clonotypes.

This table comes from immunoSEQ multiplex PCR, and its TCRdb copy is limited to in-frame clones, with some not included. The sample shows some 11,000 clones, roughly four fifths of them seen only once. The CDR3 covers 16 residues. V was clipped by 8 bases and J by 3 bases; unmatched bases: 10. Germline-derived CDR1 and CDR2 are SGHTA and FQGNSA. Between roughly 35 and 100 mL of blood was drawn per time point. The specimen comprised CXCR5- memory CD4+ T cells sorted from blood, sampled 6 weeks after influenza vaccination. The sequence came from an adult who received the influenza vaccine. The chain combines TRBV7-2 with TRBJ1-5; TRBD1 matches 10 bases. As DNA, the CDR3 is TGTGCCAGCGGAACTTCGGGACAGGGGAACAATCAGCCCCAGCATTTT. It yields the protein CASGTSGQGNNQPQHF.